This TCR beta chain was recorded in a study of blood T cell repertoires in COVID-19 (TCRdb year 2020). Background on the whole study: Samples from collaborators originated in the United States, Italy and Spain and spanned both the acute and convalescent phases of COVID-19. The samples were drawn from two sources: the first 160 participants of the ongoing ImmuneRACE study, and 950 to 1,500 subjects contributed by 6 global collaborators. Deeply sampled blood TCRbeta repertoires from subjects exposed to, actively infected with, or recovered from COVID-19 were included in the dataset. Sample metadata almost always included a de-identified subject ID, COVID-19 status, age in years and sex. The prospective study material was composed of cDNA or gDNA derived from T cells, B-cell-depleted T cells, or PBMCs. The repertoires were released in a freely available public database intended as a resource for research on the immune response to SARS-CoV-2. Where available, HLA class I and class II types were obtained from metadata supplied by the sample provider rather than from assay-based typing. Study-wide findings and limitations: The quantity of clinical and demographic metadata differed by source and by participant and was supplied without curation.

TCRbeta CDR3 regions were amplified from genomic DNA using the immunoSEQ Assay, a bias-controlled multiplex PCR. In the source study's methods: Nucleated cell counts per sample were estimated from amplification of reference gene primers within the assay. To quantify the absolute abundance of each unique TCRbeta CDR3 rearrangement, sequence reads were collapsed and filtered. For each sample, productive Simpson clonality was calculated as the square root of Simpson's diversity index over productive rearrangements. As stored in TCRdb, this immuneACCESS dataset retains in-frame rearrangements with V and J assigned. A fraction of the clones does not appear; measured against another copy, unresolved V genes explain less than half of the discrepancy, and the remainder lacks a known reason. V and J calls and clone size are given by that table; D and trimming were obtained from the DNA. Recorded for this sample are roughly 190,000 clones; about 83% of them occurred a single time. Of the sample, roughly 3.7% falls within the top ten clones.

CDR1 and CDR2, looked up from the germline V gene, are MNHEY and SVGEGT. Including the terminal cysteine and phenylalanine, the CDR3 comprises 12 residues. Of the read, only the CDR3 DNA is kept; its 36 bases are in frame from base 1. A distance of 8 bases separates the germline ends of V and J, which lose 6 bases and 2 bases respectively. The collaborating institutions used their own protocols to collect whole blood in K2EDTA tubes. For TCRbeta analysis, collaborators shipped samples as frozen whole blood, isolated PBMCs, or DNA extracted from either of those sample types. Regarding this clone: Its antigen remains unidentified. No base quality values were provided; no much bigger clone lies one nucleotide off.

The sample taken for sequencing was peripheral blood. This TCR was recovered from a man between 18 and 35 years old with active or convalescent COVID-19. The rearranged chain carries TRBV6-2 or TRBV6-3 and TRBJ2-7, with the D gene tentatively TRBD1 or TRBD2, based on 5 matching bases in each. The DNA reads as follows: TGTGCCAGCAGCCAGGGAGCCTACGAGCAGTACTTC. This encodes CASSQGAYEQYF.